Presented here are 13 T cell receptor beta chains from one specimen sequenced in a study of blood T cell repertoires in COVID-19. Produced via immunoSEQ multiplex PCR; TCRdb's table is partial and in-frame only. The data contain around 260,000 clones, approximately 90% of them singletons. What was sequenced was peripheral blood. The receptors originated from a woman aged 30 to 39 with COVID-19, enrolled during active disease.

The chain couples TRBV4-2 to TRBJ1-4; D might be TRBD1 (5 bases). CDR1 is LGHNA, CDR2 YNFKEQ, per germline. V lost 1 base to trimming and J lost 4 bases, with 7 bases between them. The CDR3 runs to 14 residues. CDR3 in DNA: TGTGCCAGCAGCCAAGGGACAAATAATGAAAAACTGTTTTTT. It translates to CASSQGTNNEKLFF.

The chain links TRBV18 to TRBJ2-7; TRBD2 agrees at 9 bases. Germline assignment: CDR1 KGHSH and CDR2 LQKENI. This CDR3 has 15 amino acids. The V gene end was trimmed by 3 bases and the J gene end by 7 bases; junction bases not matched to a gene: 10. CDR3 in amino acids: CASSPEAGGPWEQYF. DNA for the CDR3: TGTGCCAGCTCACCTGAGGCGGGAGGGCCCTGGGAGCAGTACTTC.

The V call is TRBV14, the J call TRBJ2-2, with D hard to call. CDR3 length equals 15 residues. Germline V CDR1 and CDR2: SGHDN, FVKESK. Trimming stripped 4 bases from V and 0 bases from J, with 9 bases between. In nucleotides, the CDR3 is TGTGCCAGCAGCCGGGTTAGCTCGAACACCGGGGAGCTGTTTTTT. This codes for CASSRVSSNTGELFF.

V is TRBV11-2 and J is TRBJ2-2; a weak D match, TRBD2 (7 bases). The CDR3 is made up of 16 amino acids. Trimming shortened V by 3 bases and J by 3 bases, and 14 bases separated the two germline ends. Germline values: CDR1 SGHAT, CDR2 FQNNGV. CDR3 coding DNA: TGTGCCAGCAGCTTTCGGGGGGCTTTGGACACCGGGGAGCTGTTTTTT. Amino acid sequence: CASSFRGALDTGELFF.

This clone was counted many times. The chain employs TRBV6-2 or TRBV6-3 and TRBJ1-5; TRBD1 aligns across 10 bases. The germline CDR1 and CDR2 sequences are MNHEY and SVGEGT. The CDR3 is 15 amino acids. V was clipped by 6 bases and J by 7 bases; unmatched bases: 9. The DNA of the CDR3 is TGTGCCAGCAGCTCCGGGACAGGGGTCGGGCAGCCCCAGCATTTT. Its protein product is CASSSGTGVGQPQHF.

This clone has just one count. The chain uses TRBV4-2 and TRBJ2-2; D is perhaps TRBD1 (7 bases). Germline V lookup: CDR1 LGHNA, CDR2 YNFKEQ. The CDR3 is 15 residues long. V lost 1 base and J 6 bases, leaving 12 bases between the germline ends. As DNA, the CDR3 is TGTGCCAGCAGCCAAGGCAGGGGGGACCCCGGGGAGCTGTTTTTT. It specifies CASSQGRGDPGELFF.

This clone was seen just once. The V gene is TRBV28, the J gene TRBJ2-3, with 7 bases that match TRBD1. V was pared by 3 bases and J by 2 bases, with 8 bases of the junction left unmatched. This CDR3 spans 16 amino acids. The germline V gene encodes CDR1 MDHEN and CDR2 SYDVKM. The CDR3 protein is CASSLVGGDNTDTQYF. The CDR3 DNA reads as TGTGCCAGCAGTTTGGTAGGGGGCGATAACACAGATACGCAGTATTTT.

The CDR3 coding sequence is TGTGCCAGTATTCAAATCCAGGGCACCGGGGAGCTGTTTTTT. Translated, it gives CASIQIQGTGELFF. V usage is TRBV19 and J usage is TRBJ2-2; possible D gene TRBD1, 5 bases. V gave up 7 bases and J gave up 4 bases, with 13 bases separating them. This CDR3 spans 14 amino acids. From germline, CDR1 is LNHDA and CDR2 SQIVND (reference sequence).

The chain recombines TRBV5-1 with TRBJ2-7; D not resolved. Trimming took 0 bases from V and 3 from J, leaving 10 bases between them. CDR3 length: 14 residues. Germline V gene sequence: CDR1 SGHRS, CDR2 YFSETQ. Here the CDR3 reads CASSLAPPNYEQYF. CDR3 nucleotide sequence: TGCGCCAGCAGCTTGGCCCCCCCAAACTACGAGCAGTACTTC.

The CDR3 here is CASSGRTGLVPGELFF. The DNA for the CDR3 is TGTGCCAGCAGTGGCCGGACAGGGTTGGTACCGGGGGAGCTGTTTTTT. The chain joins TRBV6-1 to TRBJ2-2, with 8 positions matching TRBD1. The CDR3 spans 16 residues. CDR1 and CDR2 from the germline V gene are MNHNS and SASEGT. The junction had 12 bases not matched to a gene; V was cut back by 4 bases and J by 8 bases.

This chain links TRBV5-1 with TRBJ1-1; the D gene is possibly TRBD1 (5 bases). CDR1 SGHRS and CDR2 YFSETQ come from the germline V gene. The CDR3 extends over 14 amino acids. V lost 5 bases and J lost 1, with 12 bases in between. The CDR3 coding sequence is TGCGCCAGCAGAGAGCAGGGCTCGAACACTGAAGCTTTCTTT. Its protein product is CASREQGSNTEAFF.

This CDR3 reads CASSRNYPLGEQFF. The CDR3 coding sequence is TGTGCCAGCAGTCGGAACTACCCCCTGGGTGAGCAGTTCTTC. The chain uses TRBV6-5 and TRBJ2-1; D gene unclear. The CDR3 runs 14 residues. Germline V gene lookup returns CDR1 MNHEY and CDR2 SVGAGI. V was pared by 5 bases and J by 9 bases, with 17 bases between.

V gene TRBV11-2 combines with J gene TRBJ2-1; TRBD1 agrees at 9 bases. The CDR3 has 17 residues. The germline gives CDR1 SGHAT, CDR2 FQNNGV. The junction had 8 bases not matched to a gene; V was cut back by 3 bases and J by 2 bases. The CDR3 DNA reads TGTGCCAGCAGCTTTGGGCAGGGGACAGGGACCTACAATGAGCAGTTCTTC. Translation gives CASSFGQGTGTYNEQFF. Full variable domain (outside the CDR3, taken from reference TRBV11-2 and TRBJ2-1): EAGVAQSPRYKIIEKRQSVAFWCNPISGHATLYWYQQILGQGPKLLIQFQNNGVVDDSQLPKDRFSAERLKGVDSTLKIQPAKLEDSAVYLCASSFGQGTGTYNEQFFGPGTRLTVL.